This section outlines one TCR beta chain sequence together with its context. This entry comes from a study of blood T cell repertoires in COVID-19. On the study more broadly: COVID-19 samples from acute and convalescent phases originated in the United States, Italy and Spain.

Original handling: The authors estimated nucleated cell counts from reference gene primer amplification. Clones were read by immunoSEQ multiplex PCR, and TCRdb kept only the in-frame ones, dropping some. The V and J calls and clone size were taken over from that table, and D and trimming were inferred from the DNA. The sample carries about 230,000 clones, roughly 80% recorded once. Unmatched junction bases numbered 7, after V lost 4 bases and J lost 0 bases. Germline CDR1 is SGDLS and CDR2 is YYNGEE. The CDR3 is 18 amino acids. The clonotype originates from a woman older than 75 with active or convalescent COVID-19. The chain combines TRBV9 with TRBJ2-7, with 16 bases lining up with TRBD2. Material: peripheral blood. As DNA, the CDR3 is TGTGCCAGCAGCCCCGGGACTAGCGGGAGGGCCTCCTCCTACGAGCAGTACTTC. This translates into CASSPGTSGRASSYEQYF.